Many counts were recorded for the clone carrying this T cell receptor (beta chain). Generated by immunoSEQ multiplex PCR, the TCRdb table keeps only in-frame clones and is missing some. The sample consists of roughly 100,000 clones, around 88% of them appearing once. The sample is drawn from a study of blood T cell repertoires in COVID-19. The germline gives CDR1 MNHEY, CDR2 SVGAGI. V lost 0 bases to trimming and J lost 6 bases, with 9 bases between them. CDR3 size: 13 residues. V usage is TRBV6-5 and J usage is TRBJ2-7; possible D gene TRBD1, 6 bases. Material: peripheral blood. The sequence was collected from a human donor in a cohort sampled during active COVID-19. CDR3 DNA: TGTGCCAGCAGTTACTCGAGAGGGGGCGAGCAGTACTTC. It translates to CASSYSRGGEQYF.